This TCR beta chain was sequenced during a study of shared clonotypes between healthy human individuals. Study results and caveats: On the whole, naive subsets had larger estimated richness than memory subsets had.

CDR1 and CDR2 (germline): LNHNV, YYDKDF (reference sequence). V was clipped by 5 bases and J by 8 bases, with 19 bases between them. The CDR3 runs to 14 residues. The study separated CD4+ cells into CD45RA+ naive and CD45RA-negative memory subsets. A remark on this clone: Its cognate antigen is unknown.

TCRdb keeps only in-frame clones here, not all; method: immunoSEQ multiplex PCR. The table shows more than 2,000,000 clones, with more than 80% occurring only once. The chain recombines TRBV15 with TRBJ2-7, with D perhaps matching TRBD1 (6 bases). This clonotype originated in a man aged 18 to 29 in good health. The sample consisted of naive CD4+ T cells sorted from blood. The subset was: CD45RA+ positively selected. DNA for the CDR3: TGTGCCACCAGCGAAACCGACAGGATTACGAAGCAGTACTTC. Protein: CATSETDRITKQYF.